This entry lists 21 T cell receptor beta chains sequenced from one sample in a study of shared clonotypes between healthy human individuals. Naive CD8 cells comprised CD45RO-negative, CCR7-positively selected cells, excluding terminally differentiated effector memory CD45RA+ cells. The assay was immunoSEQ multiplex PCR, and TCRdb's table has in-frame clones only and misses some. This sample has around 2,000,000 clones; approximately 94% occur once, and the top ten carry over 1.5%. The sequencing input was naive CD8+ T cells from PBMCs. All receptors come from a young man in good health. Some clones in this sample may be carry-over from other donors' samples.

The chain couples TRBV28 to TRBJ2-1; D is perhaps TRBD2 (5 bases). V lost 3 bases and J lost 7, with 16 bases in between. The CDR3 contains 15 residues. Looked up from germline, CDR1 is MDHEN and CDR2 is SYDVKM. The CDR3 loop is CASSFISLARNEQFF. The DNA for the CDR3 is TGTGCCAGCAGTTTTATATCGCTAGCTCGGAATGAGCAGTTCTTC.

In this sample, this clone turned up once. The chain has TRBV19 and TRBJ2-1, with a possible D match to TRBD1 (6 bases). Germline V gene sequence: CDR1 LNHDA, CDR2 SQIVND (reference sequence). With 2 bases removed from V and 2 bases from J, the gap between germline ends came to 13 bases. The CDR3 consists of 16 residues. CDR3 loop: CASSILQGTPYNEQFF. The DNA of the CDR3 is TGTGCCAGTAGTATACTCCAGGGGACCCCCTACAATGAGCAGTTCTTC.

The rearrangement uses TRBV4-2 and TRBJ2-7; 12 bases align to TRBD2. The CDR3 totals 17 residues. Per germline, CDR1 LGHNA and CDR2 YNFKEQ. Trimming removed 2 bases from V and 2 bases from J; junction bases left unmatched: 7. The DNA for the CDR3 is TGTGCCAGCAGCCAAAGGGCGCTAGCGGGAGGGGCCTACGAGCAGTACTTC. Its protein product is CASSQRALAGGAYEQYF.

The V and J genes are TRBV5-6 and TRBJ2-1, with a tentative D call TRBD1 (6 bases). The V gene lost 3 bases and the J gene lost 12 bases, with 13 bases spanning the gap. The CDR3 covers 12 residues. CDR1 SGHDT and CDR2 YYEEEE come from the germline V gene. The CDR3 DNA is TGTGCCAGCAGCTACGGACAGTTGGGGCAGTTCTTC. As protein: CASSYGQLGQFF.

This clone was found once. This chain links TRBV28 with TRBJ1-5, with a weak D call TRBD1 (5 bases). This CDR3 has 15 residues. From germline, CDR1 is MDHEN and CDR2 SYDVKM. V lost 4 bases and J lost 5, with 15 bases in between. The CDR3 nucleotides read TGTGCCAGCAGTTGGGGCCCAACTCGACATCAGCCCCAGCATTTT. It encodes CASSWGPTRHQPQHF.

V gene TRBV29-1 combines with J gene TRBJ1-5; D is uncertain. Germline lookup yields CDR1 SQVTM and CDR2 ANQGSEA. The CDR3 contains 10 residues. Trimming removed 4 bases at V and 6 bases at J, with 4 bases between. CDR3 bases: TGCAGCGTTGGGAGTCAGCCCCAGCATTTT. This encodes CSVGSQPQHF.

The chain is built from TRBV6-1 and TRBJ2-7; tentative D call: TRBD1 (5 bases). The CDR3 has 15 residues. V was cut by 7 bases and J by 1 base, with 17 bases left in between. Germline V gives CDR1 MNHNS, CDR2 SASEGT. This chain's CDR3 is CASTHAQGPSYEQYF. The DNA of the CDR3 is TGTGCCAGCACCCACGCGCAGGGTCCTTCCTACGAGCAGTACTTC.

In nucleotides, the CDR3 is TGTGCCAGCAGCCCCTCAGGACTAGCGGCACGCGAGCAGTACTTC. Encoded protein: CASSPSGLAAREQYF. The V and J genes are TRBV9 and TRBJ2-7, with 10 bases fitting TRBD2. The CDR3 is 15 residues long. Trimming cost V 4 bases and J 6 bases; bases outside gene matches: 10. Germline V gene sequence: CDR1 SGDLS, CDR2 YYNGEE.

As to this clone: Other DNA sequences from this sample encode an identical CDR3 as well. V usage is TRBV4-2 and J usage is TRBJ2-5; either TRBD1 or TRBD2 may fit D (5 bases each). Germline V lookup: CDR1 LGHNA, CDR2 YNFKEQ. This CDR3 has 13 residues. Trimming cost V 1 base and J 5 bases, with 8 bases left between them. The CDR3 is CASSQVRGETQYF. CDR3 DNA sequence: TGTGCCAGCAGCCAAGTGAGGGGCGAGACCCAGTACTTC.

Worth noting for this clone: Other DNA sequences in the same sample also yield this CDR3. The chain has TRBV28 and TRBJ1-5; D is perhaps TRBD1 (5 bases). Deletions cut 3 bases from V and 9 bases from J, with 6 bases between. The CDR3 extends over 11 amino acids. Germline V gene lookup returns CDR1 MDHEN and CDR2 SYDVKM. CDR3 loop: CASSFGGPQHF. The CDR3 bases are TGTGCCAGCAGTTTCGGGGGGCCCCAGCATTTT.

The chain links TRBV29-1 to TRBJ2-5; TRBD1 matches 9 bases. V lost 1 base, J lost 5 bases, and 8 bases stayed unmatched. CDR3 length: 15 amino acids. The germline CDR1 and CDR2 sequences are SQVTM and ANQGSEA. CDR3 region: CSVEGGQGIQETQYF. The CDR3, as DNA: TGCAGCGTTGAAGGGGGACAGGGAATCCAGGAGACCCAGTACTTC.

The V and J genes are TRBV9 and TRBJ2-7, with 14 bases lining up with TRBD2. The V segment lost 4 bases and the J segment 3 bases; nucleotides outside the gene matches: 9. CDR3 size: 17 residues. Germline V gene sequence: CDR1 SGDLS, CDR2 YYNGEE. The DNA of the CDR3 is TGTGCCAGCAGCTCAGGGACTAGCGGGGGTTCGGACTACGAGCAGTACTTC. Protein product: CASSSGTSGGSDYEQYF.

The rearrangement uses TRBV5-6 and TRBJ2-2, with D unresolved. With 4 bases removed from V and 4 bases from J, the gap between germline ends came to 8 bases. Looked up from germline, CDR1 is SGHDT and CDR2 is YYEEEE. The CDR3 is made up of 13 amino acids. CDR3 in DNA: TGTGCCAGCAGCCACGGCTCCACCGGGGAGCTGTTTTTT. It is translated as CASSHGSTGELFF.

The V and J genes are TRBV2 and TRBJ2-7; D is unclear. This CDR3 spans 12 amino acids. Germline V CDR1 and CDR2: SNHLY, FYNNEI. Trimming removed 5 bases at V and 3 bases at J, with 8 bases between. In nucleotides, the CDR3 is TGTGCCAGCAGTATGCGGTACTACGAGCAGTACTTC. This encodes CASSMRYYEQYF.

The chain is built from TRBV6-1 and TRBJ2-7; D is ambiguous. CDR1 MNHNS and CDR2 SASEGT come from the germline V gene. Trimming removed 1 base from V and 2 bases from J, with 9 bases in between. The CDR3 consists of 14 residues. The CDR3 sequence: CASSEGPPPYEQYF. CDR3 coding DNA: TGTGCCAGCAGTGAAGGTCCACCCCCCTACGAGCAGTACTTC.

This clone was recorded a few times. The chain couples TRBV2 to TRBJ1-5, with D possibly TRBD1 on 5 matching bases. Germline values: CDR1 SNHLY, CDR2 FYNNEI. The V and J ends lost 3 bases and 0 bases respectively, with 18 bases between them. The CDR3 contains 18 residues. The CDR3 reads CASSEQGMGLFSNQPQHF. The CDR3 nucleotides are TGTGCCAGCAGTGAGCAGGGAATGGGTTTGTTTAGCAATCAGCCCCAGCATTTT.

The sample holds one count of this clone. The CDR3 region has the DNA TGTGCCAGCAGCGCGGGATACACAGATACGCAGTATTTT. Translation gives CASSAGYTDTQYF. The chain employs TRBV13 and TRBJ2-3; D possibly corresponds to TRBD2 (6 bases). V shed 5 bases and J shed 2 bases, with 8 bases lying between them. Germline CDR1 and CDR2: PRHDT and FYEKMQ (reference sequence). The CDR3 extends over 13 amino acids.

Points on this clone: The same CDR3 is also encoded by other DNA sequences in this sample. The chain employs TRBV19 and TRBJ2-7; the D is unclear. V was shortened by 3 bases and J by 0 bases, with 12 bases between the two germline ends. The germline gives CDR1 LNHDA, CDR2 SQIVND (reference sequence). This CDR3 has 15 residues. The CDR3 DNA reads TGTGCCAGTAGTATGGTGGCGGTGAGCTCCTACGAGCAGTACTTC. Its protein product is CASSMVAVSSYEQYF. Filled out from reference TRBV19 and TRBJ2-7, the complete variable domain reads DGGITQSPKYLFRKEGQNVTLSCEQNLNHDAMYWYRQDPGQGLRLIYYSQIVNDFQKGDIAEGYSVSREKKESFPLTVTSAQKNPTAFYLCASSMVAVSSYEQYFGPGTRLTVT.

CDR3 in amino acids: CASSLAEGNWAFF. DNA of the CDR3: TGTGCCAGCAGCTTAGCGGAAGGGAACTGGGCTTTCTTT. The J gene is TRBJ1-1, the V gene TRBV7-6; D unresolved. CDR1 and CDR2 (germline): SGHVS, FNYEAQ. V lost 0 bases and J lost 11, with 13 bases in between. The CDR3 has 13 residues.

The rearrangement uses TRBV19 and TRBJ1-5, with D perhaps matching TRBD1 (5 bases). This CDR3 contains 16 residues. CDR1 and CDR2 from the germline V gene are LNHDA and SQIVND (reference sequence). With 5 bases removed from V and 0 bases from J, the gap between germline ends came to 14 bases. CDR3 in amino acids: CASSSYRTASNQPQHF. In DNA form, the CDR3 reads TGTGCCAGTAGTTCTTACAGGACCGCTAGCAATCAGCCCCAGCATTTT. The full variable domain, completed using reference TRBV19 and TRBJ1-5, is DGGITQSPKYLFRKEGQNVTLSCEQNLNHDAMYWYRQDPGQGLRLIYYSQIVNDFQKGDIAEGYSVSREKKESFPLTVTSAQKNPTAFYLCASSSYRTASNQPQHFGDGTRLSIL.

The chain combines TRBV4-3 with TRBJ2-5; TRBD1 matches at 8 bases. This CDR3 contains 15 residues. Germline V gene lookup returns CDR1 LGHNA and CDR2 YSLEER. V dropped 1 base and J dropped 5; count of bases not matched to a gene: 6. The CDR3 region has the DNA TGCGCCAGCAGCCAAGTACAAAACAGGGGGGAGACCCAGTACTTC. This encodes CASSQVQNRGETQYF.